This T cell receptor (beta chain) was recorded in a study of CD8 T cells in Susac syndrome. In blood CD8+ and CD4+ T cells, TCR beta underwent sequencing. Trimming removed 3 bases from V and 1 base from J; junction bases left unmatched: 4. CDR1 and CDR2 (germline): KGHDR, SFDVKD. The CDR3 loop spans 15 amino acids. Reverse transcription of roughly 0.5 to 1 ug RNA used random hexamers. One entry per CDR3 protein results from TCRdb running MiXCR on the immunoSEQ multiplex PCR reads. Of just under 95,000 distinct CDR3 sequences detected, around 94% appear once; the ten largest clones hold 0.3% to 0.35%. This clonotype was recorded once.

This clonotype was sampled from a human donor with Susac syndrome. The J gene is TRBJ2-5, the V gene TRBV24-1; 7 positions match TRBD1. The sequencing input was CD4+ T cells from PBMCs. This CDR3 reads CATSDADRAQETQYF. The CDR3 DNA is TGTGCCACCAGTGATGCAGACAGGGCCCAAGAGACCCAGTACTTC.